This T cell receptor (beta chain) was recovered during a study of cytomegalovirus exposure and HLA in healthy donors. Every donor was a healthy person donating bone marrow. To note about this clone: Its antigen is not identified.

The study, taken as a whole, reports: According to a later analysis, most TCR beta chains associated with CMV appeared HLA-restricted. When analyzed later, a missense DCLRE1C variant was found to be linked to TCR beta V- and J-gene trimming. High specificity and sensitivity for cytomegalovirus status were reported for the classifier.

The PCR ran on 60 Vbeta and 13 Jbeta primers. Here immunoSEQ multiplex PCR was the method, and the copy in TCRdb shows in-frame clones only, minus some. The data contain about 180,000 clones, 70% to 85% of them singletons. Sequencing was performed on PBMCs. The sequence was collected from a girl aged 2-10 years in good health and CMV-seropositive.

CDR3 sequence reads: CASSARRGYEQYF. In nucleotides, the CDR3 is TGTGCCAGCAGCGCTAGAAGGGGGTACGAGCAGTACTTC. The V gene is TRBV21-1, the J gene TRBJ2-7; TRBD1, as called in the table, went unchecked against the DNA. TRBV21-1 is a known pseudogene. The length of the CDR3 is 13 residues.